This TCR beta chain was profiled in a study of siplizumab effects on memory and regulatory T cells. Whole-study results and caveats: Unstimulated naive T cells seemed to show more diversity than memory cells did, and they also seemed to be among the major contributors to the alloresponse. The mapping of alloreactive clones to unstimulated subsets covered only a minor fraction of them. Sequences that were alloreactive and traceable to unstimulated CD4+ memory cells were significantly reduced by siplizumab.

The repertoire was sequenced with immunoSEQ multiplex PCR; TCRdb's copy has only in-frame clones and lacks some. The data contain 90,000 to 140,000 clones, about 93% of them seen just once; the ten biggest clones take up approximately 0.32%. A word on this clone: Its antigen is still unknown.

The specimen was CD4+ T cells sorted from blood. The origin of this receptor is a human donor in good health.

The CDR3 nucleotides are TGTGCCAGTAGTCTCGGAATTTCGAGGGACGTATCCTACGAGCAGTACTTC. Translating it yields CASSLGISRDVSYEQYF. The V gene is TRBV19, the J gene TRBJ2-7; perhaps D is TRBD1 or TRBD2 (5 bases each). Trimming took off 5 bases at V and 1 base at J, with 21 bases between the two ends. The CDR3 runs to 17 residues. Germline V gene data show CDR1 as LNHDA and CDR2 as SQIVND (reference sequence). Full variable domain (missing parts from reference TRBV19 and TRBJ2-7): DGGITQSPKYLFRKEGQNVTLSCEQNLNHDAMYWYRQDPGQGLRLIYYSQIVNDFQKGDIAEGYSVSREKKESFPLTVTSAQKNPTAFYLCASSLGISRDVSYEQYFGPGTRLTVT.